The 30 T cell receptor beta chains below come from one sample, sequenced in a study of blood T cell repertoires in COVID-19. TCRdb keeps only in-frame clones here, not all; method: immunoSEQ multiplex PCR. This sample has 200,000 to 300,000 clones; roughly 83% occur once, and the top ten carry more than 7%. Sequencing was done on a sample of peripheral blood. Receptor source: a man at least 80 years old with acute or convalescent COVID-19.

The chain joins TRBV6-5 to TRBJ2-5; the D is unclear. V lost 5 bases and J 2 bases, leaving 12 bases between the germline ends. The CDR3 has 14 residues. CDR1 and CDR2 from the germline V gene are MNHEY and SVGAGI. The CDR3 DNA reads TGTGCCAGCAGTACCCAAGAAGCTCAAGAGACCCAGTACTTC. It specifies CASSTQEAQETQYF.

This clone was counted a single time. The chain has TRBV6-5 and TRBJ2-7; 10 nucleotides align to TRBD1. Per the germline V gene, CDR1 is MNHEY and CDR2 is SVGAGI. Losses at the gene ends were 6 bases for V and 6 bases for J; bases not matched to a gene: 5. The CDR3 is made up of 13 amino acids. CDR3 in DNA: TGTGCCAGCAGCCGACAGGGGGCGGGCGAGCAGTACTTC. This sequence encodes CASSRQGAGEQYF.

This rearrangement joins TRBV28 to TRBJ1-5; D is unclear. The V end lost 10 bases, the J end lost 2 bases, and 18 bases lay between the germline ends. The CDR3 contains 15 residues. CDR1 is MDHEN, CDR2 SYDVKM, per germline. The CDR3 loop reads CATLDWVGGNQPQHF. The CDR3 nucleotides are TGTGCCACCCTGGATTGGGTCGGAGGCAATCAGCCCCAGCATTTT. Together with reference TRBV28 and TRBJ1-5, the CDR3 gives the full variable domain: DVKVTQSSRYLVKRTGEKVFLECVQDMDHENMFWYRQDPGLGLRLIYFSYDVKMKEKGDIPEGYSVSREKKERFSLILESASTNQTSMYLCATLDWVGGNQPQHFGDGTRLSIL.

The CDR3 DNA follows: TGTGCCAGCAGCGCGGGCCTTCGAGCGGGGGAGCTGTTTTTT. It codes for CASSAGLRAGELFF. V gene TRBV7-2 combines with J gene TRBJ2-2, with TRBD2 as a possible D gene (5 bases). Deletions cut 5 bases from V and 8 bases from J, with 15 bases between. Germline lookup yields CDR1 SGHTA and CDR2 FQGNSA. The CDR3 totals 14 residues.

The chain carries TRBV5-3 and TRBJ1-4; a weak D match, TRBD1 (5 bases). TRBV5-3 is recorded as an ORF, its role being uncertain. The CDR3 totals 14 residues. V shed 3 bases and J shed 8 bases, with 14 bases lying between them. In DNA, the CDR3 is TGTGCCAGAAGCTCCCGGAGTCACAGGGAAAAACTGTTTTTT. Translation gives CARSSRSHREKLFF.

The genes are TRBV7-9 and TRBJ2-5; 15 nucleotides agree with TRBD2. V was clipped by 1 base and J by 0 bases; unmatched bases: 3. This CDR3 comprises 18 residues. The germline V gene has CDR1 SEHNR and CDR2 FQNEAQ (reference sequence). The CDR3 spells CASSLGGLAGGNQETQYF. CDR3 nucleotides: TGTGCCAGCAGCTTAGGGGGACTAGCGGGAGGCAACCAAGAGACCCAGTACTTC.

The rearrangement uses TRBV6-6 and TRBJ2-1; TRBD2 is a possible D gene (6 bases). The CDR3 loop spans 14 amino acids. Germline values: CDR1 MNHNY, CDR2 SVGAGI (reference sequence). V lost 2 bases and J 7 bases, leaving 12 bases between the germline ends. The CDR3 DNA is TGTGCCAGCAGTTACGCGACTAGAGATAATGAGCAGTTCTTC. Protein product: CASSYATRDNEQFF.

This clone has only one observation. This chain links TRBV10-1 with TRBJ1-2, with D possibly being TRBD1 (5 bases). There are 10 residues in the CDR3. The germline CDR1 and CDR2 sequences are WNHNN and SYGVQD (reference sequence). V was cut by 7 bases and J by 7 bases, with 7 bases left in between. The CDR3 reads CASTGGGYTF. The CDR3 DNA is TGCGCCAGCACGGGGGGTGGCTACACCTTC.

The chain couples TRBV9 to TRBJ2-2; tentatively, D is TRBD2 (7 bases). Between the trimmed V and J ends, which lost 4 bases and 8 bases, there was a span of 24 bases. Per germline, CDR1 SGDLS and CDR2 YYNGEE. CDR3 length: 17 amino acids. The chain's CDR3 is CASSPRGGGGPLGELFF. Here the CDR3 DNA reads TGTGCCAGCAGCCCTCGGGGAGGCGGGGGCCCTTTGGGGGAGCTGTTTTTT.

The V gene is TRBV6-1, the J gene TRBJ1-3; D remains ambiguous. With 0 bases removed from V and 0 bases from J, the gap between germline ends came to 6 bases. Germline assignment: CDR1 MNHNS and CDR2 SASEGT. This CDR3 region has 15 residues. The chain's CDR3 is CASSEAVSSGNTIYF. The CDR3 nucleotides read TGTGCCAGCAGTGAAGCGGTTAGCTCTGGAAACACCATATATTTT.

CDR3 residues: CASSPIAGDYEQYF. DNA for the CDR3: TGTGCCAGCAGCCCAATCGCGGGAGACTACGAGCAGTACTTC. The chain couples TRBV4-2 to TRBJ2-7; 7 bases agree with TRBD2. CDR1 and CDR2 from the germline V gene are LGHNA and YNFKEQ. V lost 4 bases to trimming and J lost 3 bases; unmatched junction nucleotides: 6. This CDR3 contains 14 residues.

The CDR3 loop reads CASSLRQGEQYF. The CDR3 DNA is TGTGCCAGCAGCCTTAGACAGGGCGAGCAGTACTTC. This chain uses TRBV3-1 (or the pseudogene TRBV3-2) with TRBJ2-7, with 7 bases lining up with TRBD1. With V trimmed by 4 bases and J by 6 bases, 3 bases remained unmatched. The CDR3 is 12 residues long. The germline gives CDR1 LGHDT, CDR2 YNNKEL (reference sequence).

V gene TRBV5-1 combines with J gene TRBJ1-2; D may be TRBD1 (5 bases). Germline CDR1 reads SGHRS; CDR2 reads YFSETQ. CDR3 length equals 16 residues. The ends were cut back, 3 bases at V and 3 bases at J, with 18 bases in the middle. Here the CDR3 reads CASSYLGAGGDYGYTF. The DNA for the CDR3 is TGCGCCAGCAGCTACCTCGGTGCCGGGGGGGACTATGGCTACACCTTC.

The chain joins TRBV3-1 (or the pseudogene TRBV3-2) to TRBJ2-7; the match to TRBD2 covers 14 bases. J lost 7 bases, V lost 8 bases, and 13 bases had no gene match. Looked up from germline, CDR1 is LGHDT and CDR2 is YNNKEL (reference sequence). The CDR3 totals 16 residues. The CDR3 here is CASGTRGLAGVREQYF. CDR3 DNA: TGTGCCAGCGGAACTCGGGGACTAGCGGGAGTAAGAGAGCAGTACTTC.

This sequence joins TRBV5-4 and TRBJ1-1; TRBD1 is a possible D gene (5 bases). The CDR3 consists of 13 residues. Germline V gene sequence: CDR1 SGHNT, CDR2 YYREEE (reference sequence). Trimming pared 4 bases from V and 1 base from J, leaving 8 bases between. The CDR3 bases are TGTGCCAGCAGCATAGACAGGAACACTGAAGCTTTCTTT. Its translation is CASSIDRNTEAFF.

As DNA, the CDR3 is TGTGCCTGGAGTGGGGACAGCCTGGGCGACGAGCAGTACTTC. It translates to CAWSGDSLGDEQYF. This chain links TRBV30 with TRBJ2-7; 7 bases align to TRBD1. CDR3 length: 14 residues. V dropped 1 base and J dropped 5; count of bases not matched to a gene: 8. Germline V gives CDR1 GTSNPN, CDR2 SVGIG (reference sequence).

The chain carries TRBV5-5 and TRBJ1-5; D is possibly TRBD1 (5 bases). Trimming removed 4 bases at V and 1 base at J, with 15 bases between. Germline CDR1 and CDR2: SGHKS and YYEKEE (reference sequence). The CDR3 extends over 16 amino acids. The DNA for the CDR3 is TGTGCCAGCAGCCGGCGTGGGGAGGGGAGCAATCAGCCCCAGCATTTT. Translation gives CASSRRGEGSNQPQHF. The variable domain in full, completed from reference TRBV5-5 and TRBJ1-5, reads DAGVTQSPTHLIKTRGQQVTLRCSPISGHKSVSWYQQVLGQGPQFIFQYYEKEERGRGNFPDRFSARQFPNYSSELNVNALLLGDSALYLCASSRRGEGSNQPQHFGDGTRLSIL.

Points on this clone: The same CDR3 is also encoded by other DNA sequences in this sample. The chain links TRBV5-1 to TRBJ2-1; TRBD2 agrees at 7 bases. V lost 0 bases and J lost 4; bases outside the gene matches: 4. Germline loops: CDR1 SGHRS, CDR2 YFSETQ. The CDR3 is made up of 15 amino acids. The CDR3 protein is CASSLDGGSYNEQFF. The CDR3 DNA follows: TGCGCCAGCAGCTTGGACGGGGGGTCTTACAATGAGCAGTTCTTC. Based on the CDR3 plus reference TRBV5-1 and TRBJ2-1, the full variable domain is KAGVTQTPRYLIKTRGQQVTLSCSPISGHRSVSWYQQTPGQGLQFLFEYFSETQRNKGNFPGRFSGRQFSNSRSEMNVSTLELGDSALYLCASSLDGGSYNEQFFGPGTRLTVL.

Here the CDR3 reads CASREGRGFYSNQPQHF. The DNA of the CDR3 is TGTGCCAGCAGAGAAGGACGGGGGTTTTATAGCAATCAGCCCCAGCATTTT. The V gene is TRBV28, the J gene TRBJ1-5; possibly TRBD1 for D (5 bases). The V and J ends lost 6 bases and 0 bases respectively, with 18 bases between them. The CDR3 is made up of 17 amino acids. Germline loops: CDR1 MDHEN, CDR2 SYDVKM.

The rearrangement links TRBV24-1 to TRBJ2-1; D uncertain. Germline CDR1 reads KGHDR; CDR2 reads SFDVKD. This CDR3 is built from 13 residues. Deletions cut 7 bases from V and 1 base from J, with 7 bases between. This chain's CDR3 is CATRADSYNEQFF. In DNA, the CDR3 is TGTGCCACCAGGGCGGATTCCTACAATGAGCAGTTCTTC.

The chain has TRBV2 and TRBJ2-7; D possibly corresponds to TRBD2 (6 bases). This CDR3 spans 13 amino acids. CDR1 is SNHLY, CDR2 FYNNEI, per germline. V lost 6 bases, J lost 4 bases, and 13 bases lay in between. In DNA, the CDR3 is TGTGCCAGCAGCTTTCTAGCGACGTACGAGCAGTACTTC. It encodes CASSFLATYEQYF.

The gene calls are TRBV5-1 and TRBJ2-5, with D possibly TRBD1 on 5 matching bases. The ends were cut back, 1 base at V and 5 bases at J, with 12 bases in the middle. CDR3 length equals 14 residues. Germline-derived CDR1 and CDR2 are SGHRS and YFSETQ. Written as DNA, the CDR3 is TGCGCCAGCAGCTTGACAGCAGGGTCGGAGACCCAGTACTTC. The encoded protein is CASSLTAGSETQYF.

The CDR3 nucleotides are TGTGCCAGTAGTAGGTCGGGACAGATGGGGTTCTACGAGCAGTACTTC. Translating it yields CASSRSGQMGFYEQYF. The V gene is TRBV19, the J gene TRBJ2-7; 7 bases line up with TRBD1. V was pared by 4 bases and J by 3 bases, with 12 bases of the junction left unmatched. The CDR3 has 16 amino acids. Germline V gene data show CDR1 as LNHDA and CDR2 as SQIVND (reference sequence).

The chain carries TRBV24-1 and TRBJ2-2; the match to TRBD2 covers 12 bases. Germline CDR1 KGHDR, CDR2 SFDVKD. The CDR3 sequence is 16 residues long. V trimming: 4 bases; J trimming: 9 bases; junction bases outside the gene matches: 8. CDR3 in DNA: TGTGCCACCAGTGACTTCGGACTAGCGGGAAAAAGGGAGCTGTTTTTT. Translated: CATSDFGLAGKRELFF.

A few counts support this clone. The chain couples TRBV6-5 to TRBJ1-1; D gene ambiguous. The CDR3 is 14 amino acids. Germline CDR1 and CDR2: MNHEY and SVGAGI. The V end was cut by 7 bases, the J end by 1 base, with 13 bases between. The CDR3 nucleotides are TGTGCCAGCACCCTGGTGGCAGAGAACACTGAAGCTTTCTTT. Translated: CASTLVAENTEAFF.

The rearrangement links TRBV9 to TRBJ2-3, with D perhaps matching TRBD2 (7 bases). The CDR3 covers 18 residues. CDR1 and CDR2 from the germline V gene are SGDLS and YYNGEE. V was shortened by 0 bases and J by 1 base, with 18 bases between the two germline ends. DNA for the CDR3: TGTGCCAGCAGCGTAGCCCCGGGGGCGGGGGCTCGCACAGATACGCAGTATTTT. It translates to CASSVAPGAGARTDTQYF.

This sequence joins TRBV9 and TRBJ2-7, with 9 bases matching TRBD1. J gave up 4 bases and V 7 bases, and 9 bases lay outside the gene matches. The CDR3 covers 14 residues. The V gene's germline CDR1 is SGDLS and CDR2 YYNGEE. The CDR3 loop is CASGRDRVHYEQYF. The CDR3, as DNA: TGTGCCAGCGGCCGGGACAGGGTCCATTACGAGCAGTACTTC.

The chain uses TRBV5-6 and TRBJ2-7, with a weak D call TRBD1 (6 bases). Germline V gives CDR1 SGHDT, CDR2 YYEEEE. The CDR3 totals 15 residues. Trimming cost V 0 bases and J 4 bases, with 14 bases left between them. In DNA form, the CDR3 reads TGTGCCAGCAGCTTGGAAGCAGGGGTGAGGTACGAGCAGTACTTC. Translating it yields CASSLEAGVRYEQYF.

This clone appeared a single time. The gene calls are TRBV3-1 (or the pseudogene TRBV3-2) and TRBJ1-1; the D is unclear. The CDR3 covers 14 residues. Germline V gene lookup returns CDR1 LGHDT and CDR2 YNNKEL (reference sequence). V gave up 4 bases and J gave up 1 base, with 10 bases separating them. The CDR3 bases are TGTGCCAGCAGCCGACCAGGAGGGAACACTGAAGCTTTCTTT. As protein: CASSRPGGNTEAFF.

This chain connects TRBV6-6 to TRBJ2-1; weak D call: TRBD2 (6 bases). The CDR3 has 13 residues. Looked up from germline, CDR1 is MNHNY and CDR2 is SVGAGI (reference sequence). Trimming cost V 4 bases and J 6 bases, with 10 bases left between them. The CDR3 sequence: CASSSGTGNEQFF. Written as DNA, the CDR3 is TGTGCCAGCAGTTCCGGGACTGGCAATGAGCAGTTCTTC.